This TCR beta chain was retrieved from a study of Graves' ophthalmopathy and Graves' hyperthyroidism. As the template, RNA transcripts were used to amplify TCR beta CDR3 regions. The first round was an RT-PCR with HTBI primers, and the second round was a multiplex PCR. TCRdb called the multiplex PCR reads again in MiXCR, with one record for every CDR3 protein. The repertoire holds 300,000 to 400,000 distinct CDR3 sequences, with roughly 15% as singletons. General study findings and limits: Appearing in blood as well were most expanded thyroid clonotypes above 0.001 frequency. Using a 13-signature model, the authors split ophthalmopathy from stable hyperthyroidism, with roughly 91% sensitivity and around 84% specificity.

The CDR3 is 14 residues long. Germline loops: CDR1 SNHLY, CDR2 FYNNEI. The V gene lost 8 bases and the J gene lost 0 bases, with 11 bases spanning the gap. This clonotype was found many times. Its antigen is as yet unknown. The chain joins TRBV2 to TRBJ1-5, with unresolved D. Sequencing input: peripheral blood. This receptor was identified in an adult man with Graves' ophthalmopathy. CDR3 nucleotide sequence: TGTGCCAGCCAGACCGGACTTAGCAATCAGCCCCAGCATTTT. Residues: CASQTGLSNQPQHF.